These T cell receptor beta chains were read from a single sample in a study of early T cells in non-severe SARS-CoV-2 infection. TCRdb called the 5' RACE reads again in MiXCR, with one record for every CDR3 protein. Of approximately 75,000 distinct CDR3 sequences detected, roughly 4.6% appear once; the ten largest clones hold 3.5% to 4%. The source material was whole blood, sampled at baseline. All receptors derive from an adult who was a healthcare worker with PCR-confirmed SARS-CoV-2 infection or an uninfected control (not recorded which). The donor label of this sample is uncertain. CDR3s include the opening cysteine and the closing phenylalanine or tryptophan. Each record gives: J gene, V gene, clone size, D gene, CDR3 DNA, CDR3 protein. The D gene is left open where the match is weak. Rows may omit the clone size; those that give it use once, few, many or a size class.

TRBJ2-7	TRBV5-4	many	.	TGTGCCAGCAGCGCGGGGGCAGACGAGCAGTACTTC	CASSAGADEQYF
TRBJ1-1	TRBV6-4	many	TRBD1	TGTGCCAGCAGTGAATCTGGGACAGAGAACACTGAAGCTTTCTTT	CASSESGTENTEAFF
TRBJ2-3	TRBV13	many	.	TGTGCCAGCACGGAGAGCACAGATACGCAGTATTTT	CASTESTDTQYF
TRBJ2-7	TRBV7-9	few	TRBD2	TGTGCCGCGGGGGGTCCCTCCTACGAGCAGTACTTC	CAAGGPSYEQYF
TRBJ1-2	TRBV10-2	few	.	TGCGCCAGCAGTGTCCCGGGAGTCAACTATGGCTACACCTTC	CASSVPGVNYGYTF
TRBJ2-5	TRBV5-1	.	.	TGCGCCAGCAGCCGGGACATCCCTATCCAAGAGACCCAGTACTTC	CASSRDIPIQETQYF
TRBJ1-2	TRBV27	.	TRBD1	TGTGCCAGCAGTTTATACGGCGGGACAGGGGGCGCCTATGGCTACACCTTC	CASSLYGGTGGAYGYTF
TRBJ1-1	TRBV4-1	many	TRBD1	TGCGCCAGCAGCTCCTCAGGGGGCCTGAACACTGAAGCTTTCTTT	CASSSSGGLNTEAFF
TRBJ2-2	TRBV29-1	many	.	TGCAGCGTACGACGGTGGGCCCAGAACACCGGGGAGCTGTTTTTT	CSVRRWAQNTGELFF
TRBJ1-5	TRBV30	many	TRBD1	TGTGCCTGGAGTGTAGACCGGACAGGGGGCCGCAATCAGCCCCAGCATTTT	CAWSVDRTGGRNQPQHF
TRBJ2-7	TRBV7-2	many	.	TGTGCCAGCAGCTTTCCACAGTTGAGCGAGCAGTACTTC	CASSFPQLSEQYF
TRBJ2-2	TRBV20-1	many	.	TGCAGTGCTAACAAAGTGGACAGGAACACCGGGGAGCTGTTTTTT	CSANKVDRNTGELFF
TRBJ1-1	TRBV5-1	many	.	TGCGCCAGCACGCCGCACAGGGAAGCTGAAGCTTTCTTT	CASTPHREAEAFF
TRBJ2-4	TRBV10-3	.	.	TGTGCCATCAGTGAGGGAGCCAAAAACATTCAGTACTTC	CAISEGAKNIQYF
TRBJ2-7	TRBV12-3/TRBV12-4	many	.	TGTGCCAGCAGTTCAGGGTTCGACGAGCAGTACTTC	CASSSGFDEQYF
TRBJ1-2	TRBV19	few	.	TGTGCCAGTAGGGGACCGATCCCCGTGGTAACCTTC	CASRGPIPVVTF
TRBJ1-1	TRBV28	few	.	TGTGCCAGCAGTTTATTCTCCCGAGGGTTAACTGAAGCTTTCTTT	CASSLFSRGLTEAFF
TRBJ1-4	TRBV7-9	many	TRBD1	TGTGCCAGCAGCCCGGGACAGGGGAACGAAAAACTGTTTTTT	CASSPGQGNEKLFF
TRBJ2-3	TRBV6-4	medium-sized	TRBD1	TGTGCCAGCAGTGACGGGACAGGGCCAGATACGCAGTATTTT	CASSDGTGPDTQYF
TRBJ1-2	TRBV19	many	TRBD1	TGTGCCAGTAGCGACAGGGCCTATGGCTACACCTTC	CASSDRAYGYTF
TRBJ2-1	TRBV6-2/TRBV6-3	few	.	TGTGCCAGCACATTGCCGACTAGTAACAATGAGCAGTTCTTC	CASTLPTSNNEQFF
TRBJ2-3	TRBV7-8	.	.	TGTGCCAGCAGCTTGCAGGGAGGAATAGCAGATACGCAGTATTTT	CASSLQGGIADTQYF
TRBJ2-1	TRBV7-9	many	TRBD1	TGTGCCAGCAGCTTCCTACCAGGACAGGGGAACTACAATGAGCAGTTCTTC	CASSFLPGQGNYNEQFF
TRBJ1-1	TRBV12-3/TRBV12-4	few	.	TGTGCCAGCAGTCCGGGGGTGGCAGCTTTCTTT	CASSPGVAAFF
TRBJ2-7	TRBV6-1	few	.	TGTGCCAGCAGTGAACAGGGGTTAACCTACGAGCAGTACTTC	CASSEQGLTYEQYF
TRBJ1-1	TRBV29-1	many	TRBD1	TGCAGCGTTGAGGCAGGGGGCTGGACTGAAGCTTTCTTT	CSVEAGGWTEAFF
TRBJ2-5	TRBV2	.	.	TGTGCCAGCAGTGACTCAGAGACCCAGTACTTC	CASSDSETQYF
TRBJ1-1	TRBV6-2/TRBV6-3	.	.	TGTGCCAGCAGCATGATCCCGGACGAAAGCGTCGGCTCGGGGGGGACTGAAGCTTTCTTT	CASSMIPDESVGSGGTEAFF
TRBJ2-3	TRBV4-2	many	TRBD2	TGTGCCAGCGGCACGACTAGCGGGGGTTTAAGAGATACGCAGTATTTT	CASGTTSGGLRDTQYF
TRBJ2-3	TRBV5-1	few	.	TGCGCCAGCAGCTTGTCGTCAGACACAGATACGCAGTATTTT	CASSLSSDTDTQYF
TRBJ2-7	TRBV11-2	many	.	TGTGCCAGCAGCATAAACCGGGCCCCTATTGGGTACGAGCAGTACTTC	CASSINRAPIGYEQYF